This T cell receptor beta chain stems from a study of identical twins. Points from the study as a whole: It was out-of-frame TCR alpha sharing in monozygotic twins that models underestimated. Memory repertoires showed no such pattern, whereas abundant cord blood beta clonotypes carried fewer insertions.

One entry per CDR3 protein, called by TCRdb with MiXCR from the 5' RACE reads. The sample has hundreds of thousands of distinct CDR3 sequences; 9% to 15% are singletons. About this clonotype: Its antigen is as yet unknown.

CDR3 size: 15 residues. In germline, CDR1 is WNHNN, CDR2 SYGVQD (reference sequence). Between the trimmed V and J ends, which lost 5 bases and 3 bases, there was a span of 16 bases. Another study also made use of these data, one on yellow fever vaccine responses in identical twins. That paper notes: Twins reportedly mounted vaccine T cell responses that seemed partly convergent, partly personalized.

The specimen was CD8+ T cells sorted from blood. The clonotype originates from a young woman in good health. This chain uses TRBV10-1 with TRBJ1-1; a possible D gene is TRBD1 (5 bases). The CDR3 bases are TGCGCCAGCAGTACCTATTTGGGGCCGGACACTGAAGCTTTCTTT. Amino acid sequence: CASSTYLGPDTEAFF.